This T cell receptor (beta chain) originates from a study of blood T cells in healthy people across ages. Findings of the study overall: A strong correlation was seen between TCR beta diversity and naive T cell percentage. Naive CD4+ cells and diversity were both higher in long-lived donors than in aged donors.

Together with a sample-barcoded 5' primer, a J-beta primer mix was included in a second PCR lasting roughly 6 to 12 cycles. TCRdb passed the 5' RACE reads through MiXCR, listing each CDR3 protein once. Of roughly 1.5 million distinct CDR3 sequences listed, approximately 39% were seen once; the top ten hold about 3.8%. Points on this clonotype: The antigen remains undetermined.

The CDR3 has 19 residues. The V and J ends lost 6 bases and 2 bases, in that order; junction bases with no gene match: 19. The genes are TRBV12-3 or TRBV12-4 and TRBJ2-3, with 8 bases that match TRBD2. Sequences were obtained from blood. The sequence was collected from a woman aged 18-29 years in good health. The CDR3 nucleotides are TGTGCCAGCAGCCGAATGCCCGGGACTAGTCGGGAAAACACAGATACGCAGTATTTT. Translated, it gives CASSRMPGTSRENTDTQYF.